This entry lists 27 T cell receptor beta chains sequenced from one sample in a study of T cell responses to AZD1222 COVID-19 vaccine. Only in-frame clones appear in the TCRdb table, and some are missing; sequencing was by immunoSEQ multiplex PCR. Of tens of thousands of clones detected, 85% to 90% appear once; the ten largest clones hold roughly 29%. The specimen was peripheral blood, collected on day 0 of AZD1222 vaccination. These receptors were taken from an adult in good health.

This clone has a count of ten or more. CDR3 amino acids: CASSQGTSGSGELFF. As DNA, the CDR3 is TGTGCCAGCAGCCAAGGGACTAGCGGGAGCGGGGAGCTGTTTTTT. The genes are TRBV6-4 and TRBJ2-2, with 14 positions matching TRBD2. The CDR3 is 15 residues long. J gave up 7 bases and V 6 bases, and 4 bases lay outside the gene matches. The germline gives CDR1 MRHNA, CDR2 SNTAGT.

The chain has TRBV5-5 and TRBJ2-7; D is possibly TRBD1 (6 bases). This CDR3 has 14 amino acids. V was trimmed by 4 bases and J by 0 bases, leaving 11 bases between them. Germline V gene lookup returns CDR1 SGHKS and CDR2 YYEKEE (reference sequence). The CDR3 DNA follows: TGTGCCAGCAGCAGGGACACCCGCTCCTACGAGCAGTACTTC. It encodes CASSRDTRSYEQYF. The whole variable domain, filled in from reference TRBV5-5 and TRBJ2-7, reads DAGVTQSPTHLIKTRGQQVTLRCSPISGHKSVSWYQQVLGQGPQFIFQYYEKEERGRGNFPDRFSARQFPNYSSELNVNALLLGDSALYLCASSRDTRSYEQYFGPGTRLTVT.

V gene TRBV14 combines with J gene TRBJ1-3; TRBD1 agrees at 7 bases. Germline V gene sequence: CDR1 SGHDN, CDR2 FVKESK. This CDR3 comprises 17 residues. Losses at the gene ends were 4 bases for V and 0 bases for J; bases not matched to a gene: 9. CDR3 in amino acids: CASSPGQPLYSGNTIYF. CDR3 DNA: TGTGCCAGCAGCCCGGGACAGCCATTATACTCTGGAAACACCATATATTTT.

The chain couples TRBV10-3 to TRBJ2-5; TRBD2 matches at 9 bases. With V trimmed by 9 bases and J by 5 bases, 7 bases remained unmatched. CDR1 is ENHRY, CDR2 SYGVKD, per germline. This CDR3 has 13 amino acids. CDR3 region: CAISGTSYETQYF. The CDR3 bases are TGTGCCATTTCCGGGACTAGCTATGAGACCCAGTACTTC.

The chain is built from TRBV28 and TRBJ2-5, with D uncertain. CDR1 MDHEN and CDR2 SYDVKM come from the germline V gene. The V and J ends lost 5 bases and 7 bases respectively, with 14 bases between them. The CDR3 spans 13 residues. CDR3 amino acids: CASSLSPPLTQYF. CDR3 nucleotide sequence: TGTGCCAGCAGTCTCTCCCCTCCATTGACCCAGTACTTC.

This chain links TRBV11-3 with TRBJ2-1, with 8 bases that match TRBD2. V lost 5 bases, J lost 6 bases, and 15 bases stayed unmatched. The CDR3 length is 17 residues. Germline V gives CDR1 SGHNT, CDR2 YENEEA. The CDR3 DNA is TGTGCCAGCAGCGCCTGGGGTGAGGGCGGGAGGTCCAATGAGCAGTTCTTC. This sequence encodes CASSAWGEGGRSNEQFF.

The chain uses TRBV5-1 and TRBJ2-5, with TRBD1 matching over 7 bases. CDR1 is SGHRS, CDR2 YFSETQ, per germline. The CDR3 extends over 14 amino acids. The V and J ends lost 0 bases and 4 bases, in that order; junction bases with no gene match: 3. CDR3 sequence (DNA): TGCGCCAGCAGCTTGGCCCCAGGGGGAGAGACCCAGTACTTC. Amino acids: CASSLAPGGETQYF.

The chain's CDR3 is CASSADPRFGTEAFF. The CDR3, as DNA: TGTGCCAGCAGCGCCGATCCCCGCTTCGGTACTGAAGCTTTCTTT. V usage is TRBV9 and J usage is TRBJ1-1, with unresolved D. Trimming cost V 3 bases and J 5 bases, with 17 bases left between them. This CDR3 is built from 15 residues. Germline-derived CDR1 and CDR2 are SGDLS and YYNGEE.

In nucleotides, the CDR3 is TGCGCCAGCAGCCAAGAGTCGACCGGGACTAGCGGATACGAGCAGTACTTC. The encoded protein is CASSQESTGTSGYEQYF. The chain couples TRBV4-3 to TRBJ2-7; 11 bases map to TRBD2. The CDR3 totals 17 residues. Germline CDR1 LGHNA, CDR2 YSLEER. With V trimmed by 0 bases and J by 4 bases, 8 bases remained unmatched.

CDR3 in amino acids: CASSIWVKGDSSYEQYF. CDR3 DNA: TGTGCCAGTAGTATATGGGTGAAGGGGGACAGTTCCTACGAGCAGTACTTC. V and J are TRBV19 and TRBJ2-7; TRBD1 agrees at 7 bases. The CDR3 spans 17 residues. Germline assignment: CDR1 LNHDA and CDR2 SQIVND (reference sequence). Trimming removed 2 bases from V and 1 base from J; junction bases left unmatched: 11.

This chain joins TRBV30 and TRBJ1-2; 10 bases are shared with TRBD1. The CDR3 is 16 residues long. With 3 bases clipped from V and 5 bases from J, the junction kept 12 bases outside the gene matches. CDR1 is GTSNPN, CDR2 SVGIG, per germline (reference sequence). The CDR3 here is CAWRVGQGLLGYGYTF. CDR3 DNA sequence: TGTGCCTGGAGGGTGGGACAGGGGCTTCTCGGATATGGCTACACCTTC. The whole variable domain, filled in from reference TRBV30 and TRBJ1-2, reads SQTIHQWPATLVQPVGSPLSLECTVEGTSNPNLYWYRQAAGRGLQLLFYSVGIGQISSEVPQNLSASRPQDRQFILSSKKLLLSDSGFYLCAWRVGQGLLGYGYTFGSGTRLTVV.

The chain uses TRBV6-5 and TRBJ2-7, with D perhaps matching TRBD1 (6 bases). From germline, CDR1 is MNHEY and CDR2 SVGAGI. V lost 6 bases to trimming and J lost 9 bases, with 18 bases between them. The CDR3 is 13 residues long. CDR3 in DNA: TGTGCCAGCAGCTCCGGGACAAACTTACTGCAGTACTTC. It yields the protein CASSSGTNLLQYF.

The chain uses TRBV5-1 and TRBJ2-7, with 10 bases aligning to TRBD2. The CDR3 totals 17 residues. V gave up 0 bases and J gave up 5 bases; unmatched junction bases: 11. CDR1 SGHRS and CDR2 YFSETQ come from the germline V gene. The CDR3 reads CASSLALVSGRADEQYF. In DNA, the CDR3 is TGCGCCAGCAGCTTGGCCCTCGTGAGCGGGAGGGCCGACGAGCAGTACTTC.

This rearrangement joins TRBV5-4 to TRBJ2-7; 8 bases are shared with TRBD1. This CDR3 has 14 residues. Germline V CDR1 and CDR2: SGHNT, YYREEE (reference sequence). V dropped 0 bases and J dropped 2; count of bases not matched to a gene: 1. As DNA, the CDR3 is TGTGCCAGCAGCTTGGACAGGGGGGCCTACGAGCAGTACTTC. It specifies CASSLDRGAYEQYF.

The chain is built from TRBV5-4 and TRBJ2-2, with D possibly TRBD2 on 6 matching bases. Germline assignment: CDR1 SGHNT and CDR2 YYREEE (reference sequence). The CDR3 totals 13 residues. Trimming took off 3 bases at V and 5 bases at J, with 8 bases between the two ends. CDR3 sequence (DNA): TGTGCCAGCAGCTGGAGGGCAACCGGGGAGCTGTTTTTT. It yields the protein CASSWRATGELFF.

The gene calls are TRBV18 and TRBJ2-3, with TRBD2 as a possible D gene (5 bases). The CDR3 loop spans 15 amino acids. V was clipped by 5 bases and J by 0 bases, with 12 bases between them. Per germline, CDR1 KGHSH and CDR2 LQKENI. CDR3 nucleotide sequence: TGTGCCAGCTCAACGGCGAGGGCTAGCACAGATACGCAGTATTTT. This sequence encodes CASSTARASTDTQYF.

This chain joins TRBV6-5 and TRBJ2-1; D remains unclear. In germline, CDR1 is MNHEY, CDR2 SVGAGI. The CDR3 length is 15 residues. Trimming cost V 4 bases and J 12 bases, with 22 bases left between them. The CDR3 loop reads CASSSPGSGVGRQFF. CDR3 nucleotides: TGTGCCAGCAGTTCCCCCGGGTCTGGGGTAGGTAGGCAGTTCTTC.

The chain's CDR3 is CASSQAGSSPLHF. CDR3 nucleotide sequence: TGTGCCAGCAGCCAAGCCGGAAGTTCACCCCTCCACTTT. The chain has TRBV3-1 (or the pseudogene TRBV3-2) and TRBJ1-6; D remains ambiguous. The CDR3 has 13 amino acids. The V end was cut by 1 base, the J end by 9 bases, with 7 bases between. Germline V gene lookup returns CDR1 LGHDT and CDR2 YNNKEL (reference sequence).

The CDR3 spells CASSFSSDRGQTEAFF. The CDR3 DNA follows: TGTGCCAGCAGTTTTAGCTCAGACAGGGGGCAGACTGAAGCTTTCTTT. The rearrangement uses TRBV6-2 or TRBV6-3 and TRBJ1-1; 10 bases are shared with TRBD1. The CDR3 is 16 amino acids. Germline V gene sequence: CDR1 MNHEY, CDR2 SVGEGT. Trimming removed 4 bases from V and 5 bases from J; junction bases left unmatched: 10.

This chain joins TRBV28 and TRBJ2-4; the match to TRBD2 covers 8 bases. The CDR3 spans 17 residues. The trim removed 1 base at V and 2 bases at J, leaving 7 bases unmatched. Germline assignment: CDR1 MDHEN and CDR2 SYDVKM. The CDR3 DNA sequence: TGTGCCAGCAGTTTATCCGGGAGGGCCAGTTCCAAAAACATTCAGTACTTC. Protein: CASSLSGRASSKNIQYF.

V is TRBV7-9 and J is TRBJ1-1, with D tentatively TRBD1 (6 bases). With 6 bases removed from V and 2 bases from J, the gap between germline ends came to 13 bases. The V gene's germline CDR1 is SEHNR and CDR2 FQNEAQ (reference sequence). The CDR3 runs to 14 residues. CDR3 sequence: CASRRDIINTEAFF. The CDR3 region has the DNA TGTGCCAGCAGGCGGGACATAATAAACACTGAAGCTTTCTTT.

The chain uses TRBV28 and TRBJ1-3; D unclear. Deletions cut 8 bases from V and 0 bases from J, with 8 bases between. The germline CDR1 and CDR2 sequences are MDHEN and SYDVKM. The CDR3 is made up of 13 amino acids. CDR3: CASPSPSGNTIYF. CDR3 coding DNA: TGTGCCAGCCCTTCGCCCTCTGGAAACACCATATATTTT.

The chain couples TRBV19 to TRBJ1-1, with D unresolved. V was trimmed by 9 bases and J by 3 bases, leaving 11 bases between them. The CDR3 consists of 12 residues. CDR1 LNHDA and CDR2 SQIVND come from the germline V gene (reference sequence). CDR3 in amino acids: CASYGGHTEAFF. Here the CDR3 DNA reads TGTGCCAGCTATGGAGGCCACACTGAAGCTTTCTTT.

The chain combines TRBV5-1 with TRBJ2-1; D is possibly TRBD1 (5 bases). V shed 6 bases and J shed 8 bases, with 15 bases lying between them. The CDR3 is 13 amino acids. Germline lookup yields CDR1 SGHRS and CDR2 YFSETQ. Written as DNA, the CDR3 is TGCGCCAGCATCCGGGCCCCAGGGCATGAGCAGTTCTTC. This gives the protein CASIRAPGHEQFF.

For the CDR3, the DNA is TGTGCCAGCAGTTTATTTCCGTCAGGAAACACCATATATTTT. This encodes CASSLFPSGNTIYF. The V call is TRBV28, the J call TRBJ1-3; no reliable D call. Trimming stripped 1 base from V and 4 bases from J, with 8 bases between. Germline V gene lookup returns CDR1 MDHEN and CDR2 SYDVKM. This CDR3 is built from 14 residues.

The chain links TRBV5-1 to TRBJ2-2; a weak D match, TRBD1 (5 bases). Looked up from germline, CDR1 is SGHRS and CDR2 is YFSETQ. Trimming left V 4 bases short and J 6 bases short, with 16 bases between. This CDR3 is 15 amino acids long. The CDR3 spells CASSPGANRAGELFF. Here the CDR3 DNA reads TGCGCCAGCAGCCCTGGGGCCAATCGGGCCGGGGAGCTGTTTTTT. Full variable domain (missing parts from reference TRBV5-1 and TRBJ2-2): KAGVTQTPRYLIKTRGQQVTLSCSPISGHRSVSWYQQTPGQGLQFLFEYFSETQRNKGNFPGRFSGRQFSNSRSEMNVSTLELGDSALYLCASSPGANRAGELFFGEGSRLTVL.

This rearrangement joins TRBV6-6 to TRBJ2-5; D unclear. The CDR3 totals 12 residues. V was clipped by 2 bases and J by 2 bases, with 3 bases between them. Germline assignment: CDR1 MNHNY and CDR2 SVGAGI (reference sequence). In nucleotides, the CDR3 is TGTGCCAGCAGTTACCAGCAAGAGACCCAGTACTTC. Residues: CASSYQQETQYF.